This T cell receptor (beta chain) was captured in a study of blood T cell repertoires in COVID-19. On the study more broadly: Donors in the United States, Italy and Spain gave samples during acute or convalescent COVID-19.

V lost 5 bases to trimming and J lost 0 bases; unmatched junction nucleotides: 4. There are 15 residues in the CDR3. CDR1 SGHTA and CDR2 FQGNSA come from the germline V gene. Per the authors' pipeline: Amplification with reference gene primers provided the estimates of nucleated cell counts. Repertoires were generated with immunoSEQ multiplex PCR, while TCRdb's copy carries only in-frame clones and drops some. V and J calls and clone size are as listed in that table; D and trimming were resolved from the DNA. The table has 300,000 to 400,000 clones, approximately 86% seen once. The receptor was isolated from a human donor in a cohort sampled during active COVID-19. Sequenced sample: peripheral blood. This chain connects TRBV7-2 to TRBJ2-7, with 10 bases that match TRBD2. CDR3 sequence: CASSITSGDSYEQYF. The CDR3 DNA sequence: TGTGCCAGCAGCATCACTAGCGGGGACTCCTACGAGCAGTACTTC.